These T cell receptor beta chains were read from a single sample in a study of identical twins. TCRdb reanalysed the 5' RACE reads using MiXCR and keeps one entry per CDR3 protein. The sample carries fewer than 650,000 distinct CDR3 sequences, around a tenth recorded once. The data also belong to a second study, concerning yellow fever vaccine responses in identical twins.

The sequenced sample was PBMCs. The receptors shown here come from a woman aged 18 to 35 in good health. CDR3s include the opening cysteine and the closing phenylalanine or tryptophan. A D gene is named only where the DNA matches it firmly. A row's size may be missing; if present it is once, few, many or a size class.

d_gene: TRBD2; v_gene: TRBV28; abundance: -; j_gene: TRBJ2-7; CDR3aa: CASSTGGVAGGMYEQYF; CDR3nt: TGTGCCAGCAGTACCGGGGGCGTTGCGGGGGGGATGTACGAGCAGTACTTC
d_gene: TRBD2; v_gene: TRBV28; abundance: many; j_gene: TRBJ2-1; CDR3aa: CASSLGRVAGLIYNEQFF; CDR3nt: TGTGCCAGCAGTTTAGGGCGGGTAGCGGGGCTCATCTACAATGAGCAGTTCTTC
d_gene: -; v_gene: TRBV9; abundance: -; j_gene: TRBJ2-3; CDR3aa: CASSVDGDADTQYF; CDR3nt: TGTGCCAGCAGCGTAGATGGAGACGCAGATACGCAGTATTTT
d_gene: -; v_gene: TRBV29-1; abundance: few; j_gene: TRBJ2-7; CDR3aa: CSVGSSDEQYF; CDR3nt: TGCAGCGTAGGTTCTAGCGACGAGCAGTACTTC
d_gene: TRBD1; v_gene: TRBV12-3/TRBV12-4; abundance: few; j_gene: TRBJ1-1; CDR3aa: CASSFTGAAEAFF; CDR3nt: TGTGCCAGCAGTTTTACAGGGGCCGCTGAAGCTTTCTTT
d_gene: -; v_gene: TRBV12-3/TRBV12-4; abundance: few; j_gene: TRBJ1-5; CDR3aa: CASLRGGGQPQHF; CDR3nt: TGTGCCAGCTTACGGGGGGGCGGTCAGCCCCAGCATTTT
d_gene: -; v_gene: TRBV6-6; abundance: few; j_gene: TRBJ2-3; CDR3aa: CASIPHGRNTQYF; CDR3nt: TGTGCCAGCATCCCCCACGGTAGAAATACGCAGTATTTT
d_gene: -; v_gene: TRBV28; abundance: many; j_gene: TRBJ2-1; CDR3aa: CASRPSMDEQFF; CDR3nt: TGTGCCAGCAGGCCGTCCATGGATGAGCAGTTCTTC
d_gene: TRBD1; v_gene: TRBV29-1; abundance: many; j_gene: TRBJ2-3; CDR3aa: CSVRTGMDTQYF; CDR3nt: TGCAGCGTTCGGACAGGGATGGATACGCAGTATTTT
d_gene: -; v_gene: TRBV5-1; abundance: many; j_gene: TRBJ2-5; CDR3aa: CASNAAGLQETQYF; CDR3nt: TGCGCCAGCAATGCGGCGGGGTTACAAGAGACCCAGTACTTC
d_gene: TRBD2; v_gene: TRBV29-1; abundance: many; j_gene: TRBJ2-3; CDR3aa: CSVEGLAGGDTQYF; CDR3nt: TGCAGCGTTGAAGGGCTAGCGGGAGGCGATACGCAGTATTTT
d_gene: TRBD1; v_gene: TRBV25-1; abundance: -; j_gene: TRBJ1-6; CDR3aa: CASSDRGQENSPLHF; CDR3nt: TGTGCCAGCAGTGACCGGGGACAGGAGAATTCACCCCTCCACTTT
d_gene: -; v_gene: TRBV12-5; abundance: few; j_gene: TRBJ2-1; CDR3aa: CASGYGSEQFF; CDR3nt: TGTGCTAGTGGTTACGGGAGTGAGCAGTTCTTC
d_gene: -; v_gene: TRBV21-1; abundance: -; j_gene: TRBJ1-1; CDR3aa: CASSKAKEGRNTEAFF; CDR3nt: TGTGCCAGCAGCAAGGCAAAGGAGGGTCGGAACACTGAAGCTTTCTTT
d_gene: TRBD1; v_gene: TRBV15; abundance: few; j_gene: TRBJ2-6; CDR3aa: CATSRDRALGDSGANVLTF; CDR3nt: TGTGCCACCAGCAGGGACAGGGCATTAGGGGACTCTGGGGCCAACGTCCTGACTTTC
d_gene: -; v_gene: TRBV13; abundance: -; j_gene: TRBJ2-5; CDR3aa: CASSISQVQETQYF; CDR3nt: TGTGCCAGCAGCATATCACAGGTACAAGAGACCCAGTACTTC
d_gene: TRBD2; v_gene: TRBV29-1; abundance: -; j_gene: TRBJ2-5; CDR3aa: CSVGLAGIRETQYF; CDR3nt: TGCAGCGTTGGACTAGCGGGGATTCGAGAGACCCAGTACTTC
d_gene: TRBD2; v_gene: TRBV3-1; abundance: many; j_gene: TRBJ2-1; CDR3aa: CASSQVGRASRDEQFF; CDR3nt: TGTGCCAGCAGCCAAGTCGGGAGGGCCAGTAGGGATGAGCAGTTCTTC
d_gene: TRBD2; v_gene: TRBV5-1; abundance: -; j_gene: TRBJ2-1; CDR3aa: CASSLPSSGGTNEQFF; CDR3nt: TGCGCCAGCAGCTTGCCCTCTAGCGGGGGGACCAATGAGCAGTTCTTC
d_gene: -; v_gene: TRBV12-3/TRBV12-4; abundance: few; j_gene: TRBJ2-7; CDR3aa: CASSLWRSYEQYF; CDR3nt: TGTGCCAGCAGTTTGTGGCGGAGCTACGAGCAGTACTTC
d_gene: -; v_gene: TRBV5-1; abundance: -; j_gene: TRBJ2-1; CDR3aa: CASSLLRDSRDNEQFF; CDR3nt: TGCGCCAGCAGCTTGTTAAGGGATAGCAGAGACAATGAGCAGTTCTTC